This entry is about one T cell receptor beta chain. Its antigen is undetermined. Sequencing of DNA taken from cultured CD4+ T cells relied on the Oncomine TCR Beta short-read assay. From the PCR reads, TCRdb called clonotypes with MiXCR, one entry per CDR3 protein. The sample lists more than 12,000 distinct CDR3 sequences, approximately 31% occurring once. Indicated treatment: approximately nine-day PBMC culture with coronavirus spike peptide pools or control peptides (ViraFEST assay). This sample was included in a study of vaccination and CD4 T cells after COVID-19. Across the whole study: Control cultures used a CEFX viral epitope pool, an HIV-1 Nef peptide pool, or no peptide.

Germline values: CDR1 SGHRS, CDR2 YFSETQ. V gave up 0 bases and J gave up 6 bases; unmatched junction bases: 3. This CDR3 comprises 15 residues. The specimen comprised CD4+ T cells from blood, cultured in vitro, sampled before SARS-CoV-2 vaccination. The chain combines TRBV5-1 with TRBJ1-6; TRBD1 matches 7 bases. This sequence was found in a human donor who received a COVID-19 vaccine. The CDR3 coding sequence is TGCGCCAGCAGCTTGGACACAGGGGCTAATTCACCCCTCCACTTT. Translating gives CASSLDTGANSPLHF.